The source of this T cell receptor beta chain is a study of T cell responses to AZD1222 COVID-19 vaccine. Findings and limits, study-wide: Variant regions that are unmutated are reportedly the target of nearly half of spike-specific TCRs. Vaccine-related CD4 TCRs covered spike, predominating at 160-218 and 743-854. Recipients of two AZD1222 doses showed rising Spike-specific TCR breadth and depth.

As concerns this clone: The antigen is undetermined.

The repertoire was sequenced with immunoSEQ multiplex PCR; TCRdb's copy has only in-frame clones and lacks some. The sample holds 150,000 to 200,000 clones, 94% seen once. The study pooled second doses at about 4 or about 12 weeks. The input for sequencing was peripheral blood, taken 28 days after the second AZD1222 dose. This sequence was found in an adult who received the AZD1222 COVID-19 vaccine.

CDR3 residues: CASGPGQPYEQYF. CDR3 bases: TGTGCTAGTGGTCCCGGACAGCCCTACGAGCAGTACTTC. The chain joins TRBV12-5 to TRBJ2-7, with a possible D match to TRBD1 (6 bases). This CDR3 spans 13 amino acids. Trimming shortened V by 5 bases and J by 2 bases, and 10 bases separated the two germline ends. Germline-derived CDR1 and CDR2 are LGHNT and FRNRAP. Based on the CDR3 plus reference TRBV12-5 and TRBJ2-7, the full variable domain is DARVTQTPRHKVTEMGQEVTMRCQPILGHNTVFWYRQTMMQGLELLAYFRNRAPLDDSGMPKDRFSAEMPDATLATLKIQPSEPRDSAVYFCASGPGQPYEQYFGPGTRLTVT.